The T cell receptor beta chain described here comes from a study of blood T cell repertoires in COVID-19. Generated by immunoSEQ multiplex PCR, the TCRdb table keeps only in-frame clones and is missing some. Of 180,000 or so clones in the sample, approximately 87% were seen once. Germline assignment: CDR1 LGHDT and CDR2 YNNKEL (reference sequence). The ends were cut back, 6 bases at V and 0 bases at J, with 11 bases in the middle. This CDR3 region has 14 residues. The rearrangement uses TRBV3-1 (or the pseudogene TRBV3-2) and TRBJ1-1; D might be TRBD1 (6 bases). The receptor comes from a man in his forties or fifties with active or convalescent COVID-19. Sequencing was done on a sample of peripheral blood. CDR3 bases: TGTGCCAGCAGTTACGGACAGCTGAACACTGAAGCTTTCTTT. It yields the protein CASSYGQLNTEAFF.